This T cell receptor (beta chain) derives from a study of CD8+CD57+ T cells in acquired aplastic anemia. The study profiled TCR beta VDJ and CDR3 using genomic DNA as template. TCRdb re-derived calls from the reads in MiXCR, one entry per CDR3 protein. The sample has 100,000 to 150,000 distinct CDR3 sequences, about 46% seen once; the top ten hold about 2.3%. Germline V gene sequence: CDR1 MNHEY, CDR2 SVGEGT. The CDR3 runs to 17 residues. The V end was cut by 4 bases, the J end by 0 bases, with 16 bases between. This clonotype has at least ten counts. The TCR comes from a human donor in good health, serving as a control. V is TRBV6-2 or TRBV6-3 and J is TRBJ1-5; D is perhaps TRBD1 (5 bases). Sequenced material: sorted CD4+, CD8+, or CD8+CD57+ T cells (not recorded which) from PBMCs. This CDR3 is CASSSSRTSFSNQPQHF. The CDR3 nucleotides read TGTGCCAGCAGTTCATCCAGGACATCCTTTAGCAATCAGCCCCAGCATTTT.